Listed below are T cell receptor beta chains from one sample, sequenced in a study of blood T cell repertoires in COVID-19. The assay was immunoSEQ multiplex PCR, and TCRdb's table has in-frame clones only and misses some. In the table there are some 230,000 clones, 75% to 90% of which are singletons. The sequencing sample was made of PBMCs or T cells enriched from blood (not recorded which). Receptor source: a woman aged 18-35 years in a cohort exposed to, infected with or recovered from COVID-19 (not recorded which). CDR3s include the opening cysteine and the closing phenylalanine or tryptophan. D genes are given only for firm matches. Size is omitted from some rows. Given values are once, few, many or a class for expanded clones.

. | TRBJ2-1 | TRBD1 | TRBV27 | TGTGCCAGCAGTTCCGGGACAGTCCCCTACAATGAGCAGTTCTTC | CASSSGTVPYNEQFF
. | TRBJ2-5 | TRBD1 | TRBV5-6 | TGTGCCAGCAGCCGGGACAGGGGGGAGACCCAGTACTTC | CASSRDRGETQYF
once | TRBJ2-4 | TRBD1 | TRBV14 | TGTGCCAGCAGTCAAGGACAGGCGATCAAAAACATTCAGTACTTC | CASSQGQAIKNIQYF
few | TRBJ2-2 | TRBD1 | TRBV5-1 | TGCGCCAGCAGCTTGTTATCTACCGGGACAGGGGGGGAGCTGTTTTTT | CASSLLSTGTGGELFF
. | TRBJ1-5 | TRBD1 | TRBV5-5 | TGTGCCAGCAGCCCCGGGACAGTGGATCAGCCCCAGCATTTT | CASSPGTVDQPQHF
. | TRBJ1-2 | . | TRBV19 | TGTGCCAGTTTGAGGGGACAAAGCTATGGCTACACCTTC | CASLRGQSYGYTF
. | TRBJ1-1 | TRBD1 | TRBV2 | TGTGCCAGCATAGGGGGACAGGGGATGAACACTGAAGCTTTCTTT | CASIGGQGMNTEAFF
. | TRBJ1-4 | . | TRBV6-5 | TGTGCCAGCAGTTACTCCGTCAGGATGAATGAAAAACTGTTTTTT | CASSYSVRMNEKLFF
once | TRBJ1-3 | . | TRBV11-2 | TGTGCCAGCAGCCAACGGGTCTACTCTGGAAACACCATATATTTT | CASSQRVYSGNTIYF
. | TRBJ2-1 | TRBD2 | TRBV27 | TGTGCCAGCAGCCCGGGACTAGCGGGCCCGAATGAGCAGTTCTTC | CASSPGLAGPNEQFF